What follows is one TCR beta chain and its context. This record comes from a study of blood T cell repertoires in COVID-19. Study information: The study drew acute and convalescent COVID-19 samples from the United States, Italy and Spain. T cells, B-cell-depleted T cells, or PBMCs supplied cDNA or gDNA.

V was pared by 5 bases and J by 2 bases, with 18 bases between. The germline V gene encodes CDR1 SEHNR and CDR2 FQNEAQ (reference sequence). The CDR3 sequence is 16 residues long. How the authors handled the data: For nucleated cells, counts were estimated from reference gene primer amplification. Only in-frame clones appear in the TCRdb table, and some are missing; sequencing was by immunoSEQ multiplex PCR. For V, J and clone size, that table is used; D and trimming come from the DNA. Seen here are approximately 250,000 clones, more than 75% observed once, and the top ten hold about 1.7%. This chain joins TRBV7-9 and TRBJ1-2; D remains ambiguous. The sample was peripheral blood. The receptor comes from a woman aged 60 to 75 who had recovered from COVID-19. The CDR3 here is CASSLWAEGVNYGYTF. CDR3 nucleotide sequence: TGTGCCAGCAGCCTGTGGGCTGAGGGCGTCAACTATGGCTACACCTTC.